These 2 T cell receptor beta chains originate from one sample sequenced in a study of cytotoxic CD8 clonotypes in ibrutinib-treated CLL. TCRdb's copy holds only in-frame clones and misses some; the assay was immunoSEQ multiplex PCR. The sample gives 110,000 to 150,000 clones, about three quarters of which show up once; approximately 5.1% is in the top ten. The input for sequencing was PBMCs, taken after 24 months of ibrutinib treatment. Every receptor here comes from a human donor with chronic lymphocytic leukemia.

The chain uses TRBV15 and TRBJ1-5; D is possibly TRBD1 (5 bases). The CDR3 has 16 residues. Trimming cost V 0 bases and J 2 bases, with 11 bases left between them. The V gene's germline CDR1 is LNHNV and CDR2 YYDKDF (reference sequence). CDR3 nucleotides: TGTGCCACCAGCAGAGATCGTGCAGGGCGCAATCAGCCCCAGCATTTT. Translating it yields CATSRDRAGRNQPQHF.

V gene TRBV30 combines with J gene TRBJ2-5, with D perhaps being TRBD1 or TRBD2 (5 bases each). The germline gives CDR1 GTSNPN, CDR2 SVGIG (reference sequence). The V end lost 0 bases, the J end lost 3 bases, and 8 bases lay between the germline ends. This CDR3 is 13 amino acids long. For the CDR3, the DNA is TGTGCCTGGAGTGTAGGGACGGAAGAGACCCAGTACTTC. Translating gives CAWSVGTEETQYF.